The 32 T cell receptor beta chains in this list originate from one sample, sequenced in a study of vaccination effects on CD4 cells after COVID-19 (dated by TCRdb to between 2020 and 2023). The method was the immunoSEQ multiplex PCR assay. The table was pulled from immuneACCESS by TCRdb, which kept in-frame rearrangements only. Such tables lose some clones; where checked, under half of the loss comes from unresolved V genes, and the rest has no known cause. The sample table holds roughly 20,000 clones, of which approximately 64% were seen once. The ten top clones hold approximately 10% of the sample. To identify antigen-specific CD4+ T cell clonotypes by their expansion, the ViraFEST assay first stimulated PBMC with viral peptide pools and then applied TCR sequencing. After around 10 days of culture, CD4+ T cells were isolated with the EasySep CD4+ T cell isolation kit. The absence of prior SARS-CoV-2 infection in healthy vaccine recipients was confirmed by negative nucleocapsid antibodies before and after vaccination.

Their antigens remain unidentified. Source: CD4+ T cells from PBMCs cultured with HCoV-NL63 spike peptides, taken before COVID-19 vaccination. The sample's cell subset or site label is to be understood as: HCoV-NL63 spike overlapping peptide pool stimulation. The origin of the receptors is a human donor who received a COVID-19 vaccine.

With respect to this clone: An end of the junction does not agree with germline; a read error may underlie this. V is TRBV29-1 and J is TRBJ2-3; D could derive from TRBD1 or TRBD2 (5 bases each). This CDR3 contains 15 residues. Germline V gene data show CDR1 as SQVTM and CDR2 as ANQGSEA. The chain's CDR3 is CSVEDVGTGTDTQYF. DNA for the CDR3: TGCAGCGTGGAAGACGTGGGGACCGGCACAGATACGCAGTATTTT.

The CDR3 DNA sequence: TGTGCCAGCAGATCTGCGCCGGGACTAGCCGCGGAGACCCAGTACTTC. It yields the protein CASRSAPGLAAETQYF. The chain couples TRBV6-6 to TRBJ2-5; 9 nucleotides agree with TRBD2. Looked up from germline, CDR1 is MNHNY and CDR2 is SVGAGI (reference sequence). The CDR3 length is 16 residues. After removal of 6 bases from V and 5 bases from J, the junction contained 13 bases not matched to a gene.

This clone was counted only a few times. The rearrangement links TRBV24-1 to TRBJ2-2; 10 bases line up with TRBD2. Germline CDR1 and CDR2: KGHDR and SFDVKD. The CDR3 totals 14 residues. V lost 10 bases, J lost 5 bases, and 6 bases stayed unmatched. The CDR3 region is CATGGLAETGELFF. The CDR3 region has the DNA TGTGCCACGGGTGGACTAGCGGAGACCGGGGAGCTGTTTTTT.

The V and J genes are TRBV7-2 and TRBJ1-2, with 10 bases matching TRBD1. The CDR3 contains 18 residues. CDR1 and CDR2 from the germline V gene are SGHTA and FQGNSA. V was clipped by 1 base and J by 2 bases; unmatched bases: 10. The CDR3 sequence is CASSLVPLPGQGNYGYTF. The CDR3 DNA follows: TGTGCCAGCAGCTTAGTGCCCCTTCCGGGACAGGGGAACTATGGCTACACCTTC.

The chain carries TRBV5-6 and TRBJ1-3; D call uncertain. The CDR3 length is 14 residues. Per germline, CDR1 SGHDT and CDR2 YYEEEE. Trimming removed 10 bases from V and 0 bases from J, with 14 bases in between. CDR3 residues: CAGKRWGSGNTIYF. The CDR3 coding sequence is TGTGCCGGAAAAAGGTGGGGCTCTGGAAACACCATATATTTT.

The chain couples TRBV5-1 to TRBJ2-2, with 8 bases fitting TRBD1. This CDR3 spans 15 amino acids. Germline assignment: CDR1 SGHRS and CDR2 YFSETQ. V dropped 1 base and J dropped 5; count of bases not matched to a gene: 4. Here the CDR3 DNA reads TGCGCCAGCAGCTTGCAGGGGGCGCAGACCGGGGAGCTGTTTTTT. Translated, it gives CASSLQGAQTGELFF.

This clone was seen a handful of times. The chain employs TRBV3-1 (or the pseudogene TRBV3-2) and TRBJ1-2; the D gene is possibly TRBD1 (6 bases). The germline V and J ends were trimmed by 4 bases and 0 bases, with 9 bases remaining between them. Looked up from germline, CDR1 is LGHDT and CDR2 is YNNKEL (reference sequence). The CDR3 length is 14 residues. Written as DNA, the CDR3 is TGTGCCAGCAGCCCAAGACAGGCTAACTATGGCTACACCTTC. Amino acid sequence: CASSPRQANYGYTF.

Here the CDR3 reads CASSTDGLYEQYF. As DNA, the CDR3 is TGTGCCAGCAGCACAGACGGACTATACGAGCAGTACTTC. The V and J genes are TRBV12-3 or TRBV12-4 and TRBJ2-7; tentative D call: TRBD2 (6 bases). Between the trimmed V and J ends, which lost 6 bases and 4 bases, there was a span of 13 bases. The CDR3 spans 13 residues.

J is TRBJ2-5 and V is TRBV7-9, with D perhaps TRBD2 (6 bases). The CDR3 sequence is 15 residues long. V was shortened by 5 bases and J by 5 bases, with 18 bases between the two germline ends. Per the germline V gene, CDR1 is SEHNR and CDR2 is FQNEAQ (reference sequence). Written as DNA, the CDR3 is TGTGCCAGCAGCGAGAGCTGGGAGGTCGGGGAGACCCAGTACTTC. It is translated as CASSESWEVGETQYF.

The chain has TRBV27 and TRBJ2-5; TRBD2 is a possible D gene (5 bases). Germline V gene data show CDR1 as MNHEY and CDR2 as SMNVEV (reference sequence). This CDR3 contains 13 residues. Trimming pared 6 bases from V and 5 bases from J, leaving 13 bases between. The CDR3 DNA sequence: TGTGCCAGCAGCTTCGGGGTGGGCGAGACCCAGTACTTC. This encodes CASSFGVGETQYF.

The chain joins TRBV30 to TRBJ2-5, with D possibly being TRBD1 or TRBD2 (5 bases each). The CDR3 runs to 13 residues. The V end was cut by 3 bases, the J end by 1 base, with 9 bases between. Germline assignment: CDR1 GTSNPN and CDR2 SVGIG (reference sequence). CDR3: CAWRPGPQETQYF. The CDR3 bases are TGTGCCTGGAGGCCGGGGCCCCAAGAGACCCAGTACTTC.

The chain recombines TRBV27 with TRBJ2-7; D is unresolved. V gave up 5 bases and J gave up 0 bases, with 8 bases separating them. CDR1 is MNHEY, CDR2 SMNVEV, per germline (reference sequence). The CDR3 is made up of 13 amino acids. The CDR3 bases are TGTGCCAGCAGTCCCAGGAGCTCCTACGAGCAGTACTTC. This gives the protein CASSPRSSYEQYF.

This clone was picked up one time. The rearrangement joins TRBV11-2 to TRBJ1-3, with 7 bases aligning to TRBD1. Germline V gene lookup returns CDR1 SGHAT and CDR2 FQNNGV. This CDR3 comprises 16 residues. With V trimmed by 0 bases and J by 0 bases, 2 bases remained unmatched. The CDR3 is CASSLETGVSGNTIYF. The CDR3 DNA is TGTGCCAGCAGCTTAGAAACAGGGGTCTCTGGAAACACCATATATTTT.

In this sample, this clone turned up once. The chain combines TRBV7-2 with TRBJ1-5; D not certain. This CDR3 contains 14 residues. Germline lookup yields CDR1 SGHTA and CDR2 FQGNSA. Trimming took 5 bases from V and 5 from J, leaving 13 bases between them. The CDR3 DNA is TGTGCCAGCAGCCCCCCCGGAGGGTATCAGCCCCAGCATTTT. Its protein product is CASSPPGGYQPQHF.

This clone has only a few counts. The gene calls are TRBV2 and TRBJ2-1, with 9 bases lining up with TRBD1. Germline CDR1 and CDR2: SNHLY and FYNNEI. The CDR3 is 13 residues long. J gave up 7 bases and V 5 bases, and 3 bases lay outside the gene matches. The CDR3 here is CASSFDRGNEQFF. The DNA of the CDR3 is TGTGCCAGCAGTTTCGACAGGGGGAATGAGCAGTTCTTC.

The rearrangement uses TRBV30 and TRBJ1-5, with D unclear. Germline CDR1 reads GTSNPN; CDR2 reads SVGIG (reference sequence). V was cut by 1 base and J by 3 bases, with 7 bases left in between. CDR3 size: 13 residues. In nucleotides, the CDR3 is TGTGCCTGGAGTGACGACGTCAATCAGCCCCAGCATTTT. Translating gives CAWSDDVNQPQHF.

The V call is TRBV18, the J call TRBJ2-1; D is unresolved. Germline V gives CDR1 KGHSH, CDR2 LQKENI. The CDR3 is 17 amino acids. Deletions cut 2 bases from V and 0 bases from J, with 14 bases between. CDR3: CASSPVSSDPSYNEQFF. CDR3 DNA: TGTGCCAGCTCACCAGTTTCTTCTGACCCCTCCTACAATGAGCAGTTCTTC.

The chain employs TRBV3-1 (or the pseudogene TRBV3-2) and TRBJ2-7; TRBD2 is a possible D gene (5 bases). CDR3 length: 15 amino acids. The V and J ends lost 6 bases and 0 bases respectively, with 15 bases between them. CDR1 is LGHDT and CDR2 is YNNKEL in the germline V gene (reference sequence). CDR3 sequence reads: CASSHQARGSYEQYF. The CDR3, as DNA: TGTGCCAGCAGTCATCAGGCCCGGGGCTCCTACGAGCAGTACTTC.

The chain couples TRBV2 to TRBJ1-2, with 9 bases fitting TRBD1. This CDR3 contains 18 residues. CDR1 is SNHLY and CDR2 is FYNNEI in the germline V gene. The V and J ends lost 6 bases and 5 bases, in that order; junction bases with no gene match: 19. The CDR3 sequence is CASRKIRDRDLRNYGYTF. The CDR3 DNA reads TGTGCCAGCAGGAAGATAAGGGACAGGGACCTTCGCAATTATGGCTACACCTTC.

This clone was counted once. This CDR3 reads CASSLTGEWGRETQYF. The CDR3 DNA follows: TGCGCCAGCAGCTTGACGGGGGAATGGGGTAGAGAGACCCAGTACTTC. The chain uses TRBV5-1 and TRBJ2-5; tentatively, D is TRBD2 (6 bases). CDR3 size: 16 residues. Per germline, CDR1 SGHRS and CDR2 YFSETQ. The V end lost 1 base, the J end lost 4 bases, and 17 bases lay between the germline ends.

The V and J genes are TRBV19 and TRBJ2-7; D not certain. Germline CDR1 reads LNHDA; CDR2 reads SQIVND (reference sequence). CDR3 length equals 12 residues. V lost 1 base and J lost 3, with 4 bases in between. The CDR3 sequence: CASSIANYEQYF. The CDR3 DNA reads as TGTGCCAGTAGTATAGCAAACTACGAGCAGTACTTC. Together with reference TRBV19 and TRBJ2-7, the CDR3 gives the full variable domain: DGGITQSPKYLFRKEGQNVTLSCEQNLNHDAMYWYRQDPGQGLRLIYYSQIVNDFQKGDIAEGYSVSREKKESFPLTVTSAQKNPTAFYLCASSIANYEQYFGPGTRLTVT.

This chain uses TRBV19 with TRBJ1-1; D may be TRBD1 (5 bases). The CDR3 covers 16 residues. The V end was cut by 3 bases, the J end by 5 bases, with 19 bases between. Germline loops: CDR1 LNHDA, CDR2 SQIVND (reference sequence). Here the CDR3 DNA reads TGTGCCAGTAGTATGACCGGTAAGGGGCTCTGGACTGAAGCTTTCTTT. The encoded protein is CASSMTGKGLWTEAFF. Looking up the rest from reference TRBV19 and TRBJ1-1 gives the full variable domain: DGGITQSPKYLFRKEGQNVTLSCEQNLNHDAMYWYRQDPGQGLRLIYYSQIVNDFQKGDIAEGYSVSREKKESFPLTVTSAQKNPTAFYLCASSMTGKGLWTEAFFGQGTRLTVV.

This chain links TRBV6-5 with TRBJ1-2; D might be TRBD1 (5 bases). This CDR3 is built from 13 residues. Trimming left V 6 bases short and J 2 bases short, with 10 bases between. Germline V gene lookup returns CDR1 MNHEY and CDR2 SVGAGI. Here the CDR3 DNA reads TGTGCCAGCAGGATCGACAGAAACTATGGCTACACCTTC. This sequence encodes CASRIDRNYGYTF.

The chain recombines TRBV18 with TRBJ1-5; 9 bases agree with TRBD1. Trimming removed 5 bases from V and 7 bases from J; junction bases left unmatched: 6. This CDR3 region has 14 residues. The germline V gene encodes CDR1 KGHSH and CDR2 LQKENI. The CDR3 bases are TGTGCCAGCTCAGAACAGGGGGCCGGACAGCCCCAGCATTTT. Translating gives CASSEQGAGQPQHF.

The chain joins TRBV30 to TRBJ1-2; no firm D call. Deletions cut 2 bases from V and 0 bases from J, with 10 bases between. Germline V gives CDR1 GTSNPN, CDR2 SVGIG (reference sequence). The CDR3 runs 14 residues. This chain's CDR3 is CAWSKGLANYGYTF. The CDR3 DNA is TGTGCCTGGAGTAAAGGGCTAGCTAACTATGGCTACACCTTC.

V usage is TRBV19 and J usage is TRBJ2-1, with 9 nucleotides matching TRBD2. The CDR3 sequence is 15 residues long. J gave up 3 bases and V 7 bases, and 7 bases lay outside the gene matches. CDR1 LNHDA and CDR2 SQIVND come from the germline V gene (reference sequence). CDR3 in DNA: TGTGCCAGTACCCCGCTAGCGGGGCACTACAATGAGCAGTTCTTC. Its protein product is CASTPLAGHYNEQFF.

The J gene is TRBJ1-2, the V gene TRBV6-5, with 8 bases aligning to TRBD1. This CDR3 contains 14 residues. Trimming cost V 6 bases and J 8 bases; bases outside gene matches: 11. The germline V gene encodes CDR1 MNHEY and CDR2 SVGAGI. The CDR3 region has the DNA TGTGCCAGCAGACGCTATCCTCAGGGGGCGGGCTACACCTTC. It translates to CASRRYPQGAGYTF.

The chain is built from TRBV29-1 and TRBJ1-5; D is ambiguous. The V end lost 4 bases, the J end lost 5 bases, and 15 bases lay between the germline ends. The germline V gene has CDR1 SQVTM and CDR2 ANQGSEA. The CDR3 sequence is 14 residues long. CDR3: CSVVDNELDQPQHF. The CDR3 bases are TGCAGCGTTGTTGACAATGAACTTGATCAGCCCCAGCATTTT.

This chain links TRBV2 with TRBJ2-3; a weak D match, TRBD1 (6 bases). The length of the CDR3 is 15 residues. The germline gives CDR1 SNHLY, CDR2 FYNNEI. Trimming left V 3 bases short and J 2 bases short, with 12 bases between. The CDR3 nucleotides are TGTGCCAGCAGTGAGACAGGCCTTAACACAGATACGCAGTATTTT. This translates into CASSETGLNTDTQYF. The full variable domain, completed using reference TRBV2 and TRBJ2-3, is EPEVTQTPSHQVTQMGQEVILRCVPISNHLYFYWYRQILGQKVEFLVSFYNNEISEKSEIFDDQFSVERPDGSNFTLKIRSTKLEDSAMYFCASSETGLNTDTQYFGPGTRLTVL.

V and J are TRBV24-1 and TRBJ1-5; no firm D call. Germline loops: CDR1 KGHDR, CDR2 SFDVKD. There are 12 residues in the CDR3. Trimming took off 4 bases at V and 4 bases at J, with 4 bases between the two ends. The DNA for the CDR3 is TGTGCCACCAGTGAGGCAAATCAGCCCCAGCATTTT. Encoded protein: CATSEANQPQHF.

This clone was observed once. The V gene is TRBV7-6, the J gene TRBJ2-7, with TRBD2 matching 8 bases. The CDR3 runs to 16 residues. From germline, CDR1 is SGHVS and CDR2 FNYEAQ. V lost 5 bases to trimming and J lost 4 bases; unmatched junction nucleotides: 13. In DNA, the CDR3 is TGTGCCAGCAGCCCGAGAACGGGACTAGGGTATTACGAGCAGTACTTC. Protein product: CASSPRTGLGYYEQYF.

The V and J genes are TRBV11-2 and TRBJ1-6; 7 nucleotides align to TRBD1. In germline, CDR1 is SGHAT, CDR2 FQNNGV. V shed 1 base, J shed 6 bases, and the junction held 3 bases outside the gene matches. The CDR3 loop spans 15 amino acids. The CDR3 here is CASSLVGTANSPLHF. In DNA, the CDR3 is TGTGCCAGCAGCTTAGTCGGGACAGCTAATTCACCCCTCCACTTT.